Below are 4 T cell receptor beta chains sequenced from a single sample in a study of monozygotic twins with inflammatory bowel disease. TCRdb reprocessed the 5' RACE reads; each CDR3 protein has one entry and no DNA is given. In all, the sample yields 310,000 or so distinct CDR3 sequences. Sequences were obtained from blood. The receptors stem from a human donor with ulcerative colitis or Crohn's disease, or a healthy co-twin of an affected twin (not recorded which).

The rearrangement uses TRBV7-9 and TRBJ1-5. Germline loops: CDR1 SEHNR, CDR2 FQNEAQ (reference sequence). CDR3 length: 16 residues. CDR3 sequence: CASSLVGEGPNQPQHF.

The gene calls are TRBV28 and TRBJ2-1; TCRdb's D gene call, TRBD1, goes unchecked for lack of DNA. CDR3 length equals 16 residues. Per germline, CDR1 MDHEN and CDR2 SYDVKM. The CDR3 loop reads CATGTMPGQGVNEQFF. The whole variable domain, remainder taken from reference TRBV28 and TRBJ2-1, is DVKVTQSSRYLVKRTGEKVFLECVQDMDHENMFWYRQDPGLGLRLIYFSYDVKMKEKGDIPEGYSVSREKKERFSLILESASTNQTSMYLCATGTMPGQGVNEQFFGPGTRLTVL.

V gene TRBV6-2 or TRBV6-3 combines with J gene TRBJ1-4; the TRBD1 assignment by TCRdb is unverifiable without DNA. CDR1 is MNHEY and CDR2 is SVGEGT in the germline V gene. The CDR3 runs 14 residues. This chain's CDR3 is CASTAVGTVEKLFF.

The chain uses TRBV20-1 and TRBJ2-7; TCRdb picks TRBD2, but there is no DNA to check that call. The CDR3 is made up of 14 amino acids. The germline CDR1 and CDR2 sequences are DFQATT and SNEGSKA (reference sequence). CDR3 loop: CSADSTSGTYEQYF.